This T cell receptor (beta chain) originates from a study of blood T cell repertoires in COVID-19. Data came from immunoSEQ multiplex PCR; TCRdb stores just in-frame clones and leaves some out. The table shows roughly 450,000 clones, with about 90% occurring only once. Deletions cut 5 bases from V and 0 bases from J, with 10 bases between. There are 14 residues in the CDR3. Germline loops: CDR1 SGHNT, CDR2 YENEEA. The clonotype comes from a young man who had recovered from COVID-19. V gene TRBV11-3 combines with J gene TRBJ2-5; D gene unclear. Sequencing was carried out using PBMCs or T cells enriched from blood (not recorded which). The CDR3 reads CASSPTPYQETQYF. The CDR3 DNA reads as TGTGCCAGCAGCCCCACACCGTACCAAGAGACCCAGTACTTC. Based on the CDR3 plus reference TRBV11-3 and TRBJ2-5, the full variable domain is EAGVVQSPRYKIIEKKQPVAFWCNPISGHNTLYWYLQNLGQGPELLIRYENEEAVDDSQLPKDRFSAERLKGVDSTLKIQPAELGDSAVYLCASSPTPYQETQYFGPGTRLLVL.